These 5 T cell receptor beta chains were sequenced from one sample in a study of blood T cell repertoires in COVID-19. Sequencing used immunoSEQ multiplex PCR; TCRdb keeps in-frame clones, though not all of them. The table records around 250,000 clones, approximately 90% of them present only once. Specimen: PBMCs or T cells enriched from blood (not recorded which). The receptors here all came from a woman aged 40 to 50 with acute COVID-19.

The genes are TRBV18 and TRBJ2-3, with a possible D match to TRBD2 (5 bases). V was cut by 0 bases and J by 6 bases, with 7 bases left in between. Germline V gene data show CDR1 as KGHSH and CDR2 as LQKENI. The CDR3 extends over 13 amino acids. The DNA for the CDR3 is TGTGCCAGCTCACCACCCGGGATCGATACGCAGTATTTT. It is translated as CASSPPGIDTQYF.

The V and J genes are TRBV7-8 and TRBJ2-7; 11 nucleotides agree with TRBD1. Trimming took 2 bases from V and 3 from J; bases not matched to a gene: 3. The germline CDR1 and CDR2 sequences are SGHVS and FQNEAQ. This CDR3 contains 15 residues. In nucleotides, the CDR3 is TGTGCCAGCAGCTTACGGGACAGGGGGGGCTACGAGCAGTACTTC. Its protein product is CASSLRDRGGYEQYF.

The chain links TRBV21-1 to TRBJ2-1; the tabulated D call, TRBD2, remains unverified against the DNA. TRBV21-1 is assigned pseudogene status. The CDR3 is 17 amino acids. CDR3 DNA sequence: TGTGCCAGCAGCGAGGGACTAGCGGGAGTTGGTTACAATGAGCAGTTCTTC. Its translation is CASSEGLAGVGYNEQFF.

J is TRBJ2-1 and V is TRBV10-3, with TRBD2 identical over 10 bases. The CDR3 sequence is 16 residues long. CDR1 is ENHRY and CDR2 is SYGVKD in the germline V gene. Trimming took 2 bases from V and 4 from J; bases not matched to a gene: 5. CDR3 sequence reads: CAISEVAGGAYNEQFF. The DNA for the CDR3 is TGTGCCATCAGTGAGGTAGCGGGAGGTGCTTACAATGAGCAGTTCTTC.

The chain recombines TRBV3-1 (or the pseudogene TRBV3-2) with TRBJ2-3, with D perhaps matching TRBD2 (5 bases). Trimming left V 0 bases short and J 6 bases short, with 10 bases between. The CDR3 is 14 residues long. The germline CDR1 and CDR2 sequences are LGHDT and YNNKEL (reference sequence). This chain's CDR3 is CASSQELGVDTQYF. Written as DNA, the CDR3 is TGTGCCAGCAGCCAAGAACTCGGGGTGGATACGCAGTATTTT.